This T cell receptor (beta chain) comes out of a study of blood T cell repertoires in COVID-19. Study information: PBMCs, B-cell-depleted T cells, or T cells provided the cDNA or gDNA that made up the material.

TCRdb's copy holds only in-frame clones and misses some; the assay was immunoSEQ multiplex PCR. The sample consists of about 59,000 clones, around 81% of them appearing once. Deletions cut 5 bases from V and 5 bases from J, with 12 bases between. The CDR3 is made up of 13 amino acids. Germline values: CDR1 MNHEY, CDR2 SVGAGI. This TCR derives from a woman over 75 with acute or convalescent COVID-19. What was sequenced was peripheral blood. The genes are TRBV6-5 and TRBJ2-5; no reliable D call. CDR3 in DNA: TGTGCCAGCAGTCTTGTGCACGGGGAGACCCAGTACTTC. Translating it yields CASSLVHGETQYF.